The 32 T cell receptor beta chains reported below all come from one sample, sequenced in a study of early T cells in non-severe SARS-CoV-2 infection. TCRdb redid the calling of the 5' RACE reads with MiXCR, one entry per CDR3 protein. The table records 55,000 to 75,000 distinct CDR3 sequences, about 9.3% of them present only once. Sequenced input: whole blood. All receptors derive from an adult who was a healthcare worker with PCR-confirmed SARS-CoV-2 infection or an uninfected control (not recorded which).

This clonotype was seen ten or more times. V and J are TRBV6-1 and TRBJ2-3; D is unresolved. Per the germline V gene, CDR1 is MNHNS and CDR2 is SASEGT. Trimming stripped 2 bases from V and 4 bases from J, with 13 bases between. There are 15 residues in the CDR3. The CDR3 DNA is TGTGCCAGCAGTGAATTCATTGGGTATGCAGATACGCAGTATTTT. Protein: CASSEFIGYADTQYF.

There are a few counts of this clonotype. This rearrangement joins TRBV19 to TRBJ2-5; D ambiguous. The CDR3 is 11 residues long. Per the germline V gene, CDR1 is LNHDA and CDR2 is SQIVND (reference sequence). Between the trimmed V and J ends, which lost 8 bases and 5 bases, there was a span of 9 bases. In nucleotides, the CDR3 is TGTGCCAGTGGATGGGGTGAGACCCAGTACTTC. Its translation is CASGWGETQYF.

This clonotype was recorded a few times. The chain uses TRBV10-3 and TRBJ2-2, with TRBD1 matching over 8 bases. The CDR3 length is 13 residues. V lost 10 bases to trimming and J lost 7 bases; unmatched junction nucleotides: 8. The germline CDR1 and CDR2 sequences are ENHRY and SYGVKD. In DNA form, the CDR3 reads TGTGCCAGCACAGGGGGACTGATCGGGGAGCTGTTTTTT. It codes for CASTGGLIGELFF.

This clonotype was counted many times. The chain combines TRBV7-9 with TRBJ1-6; TRBD1 is a possible D gene (6 bases). Germline V CDR1 and CDR2: SEHNR, FQNEAQ (reference sequence). V was clipped by 5 bases and J by 6 bases, with 14 bases between them. The CDR3 loop spans 15 amino acids. This CDR3 reads CASSPPGAGNSPLHF. The CDR3 region has the DNA TGTGCCAGCAGCCCCCCAGGGGCGGGTAATTCACCCCTCCACTTT.

The chain links TRBV6-6 to TRBJ2-1; D not resolved. CDR1 is MNHNY, CDR2 SVGAGI, per germline (reference sequence). The germline V and J ends were trimmed by 0 bases and 5 bases, with 14 bases remaining between them. CDR3 size: 16 residues. The CDR3 DNA sequence: TGTGCCAGCAGTTACTCGAAGGTCTATCAACACAATGAGCAGTTCTTC. Its protein product is CASSYSKVYQHNEQFF.

A few counts support this clonotype. The rearrangement uses TRBV20-1 and TRBJ1-1; D is undetermined. The germline gives CDR1 DFQATT, CDR2 SNEGSKA (reference sequence). The CDR3 runs to 12 residues. Trimming pared 2 bases from V and 3 bases from J, leaving 7 bases between. The CDR3 is CSARSQHTEAFF. CDR3 nucleotide sequence: TGCAGTGCTAGATCGCAGCACACTGAAGCTTTCTTT.

This clonotype was counted at least ten times. This chain links TRBV29-1 with TRBJ1-1, with D tentatively TRBD1 (5 bases). Germline-derived CDR1 and CDR2 are SQVTM and ANQGSEA. V lost 7 bases to trimming and J lost 6 bases, with 18 bases between them. The length of the CDR3 is 13 residues. In DNA form, the CDR3 reads TGCAGCGGTGTCCGGGCCCAAGGGGCTGAAGCTTTCTTT. Its protein product is CSGVRAQGAEAFF. Variable domain in full (rest from reference TRBV29-1 and TRBJ1-1): SAVISQKPSRDICQRGTSLTIQCQVDSQVTMMFWYRQQPGQSLTLIATANQGSEATYESGFVIDKFPISRPNLTFSTLTVSNMSPEDSSIYLCSGVRAQGAEAFFGQGTRLTVV.

This clonotype has ten or more counts. The V gene is TRBV29-1, the J gene TRBJ2-3, with D perhaps matching TRBD1 or TRBD2 (5 bases each). This CDR3 region has 15 residues. Deletions cut 3 bases from V and 12 bases from J, with 25 bases between. Germline V gene data show CDR1 as SQVTM and CDR2 as ANQGSEA. As DNA, the CDR3 is TGCAGCGTTGAGCACTTTCAGGGAGACGGCATACCACAGTATTTT. It encodes CSVEHFQGDGIPQYF.

This rearrangement joins TRBV6-1 to TRBJ2-3, with TRBD2 as a possible D gene (5 bases). CDR3 length: 15 residues. Per germline, CDR1 MNHNS and CDR2 SASEGT. V was cut by 4 bases and J by 0 bases, with 11 bases left in between. In DNA, the CDR3 is TGTGCCAGCAGTGTAGTGGGAGCTAGCACAGATACGCAGTATTTT. This encodes CASSVVGASTDTQYF.

This clonotype was detected many times. The genes are TRBV7-6 and TRBJ2-2; the match to TRBD2 covers 12 bases. There are 20 residues in the CDR3. CDR1 is SGHVS, CDR2 FNYEAQ, per germline. The J segment lost 0 bases and the V segment lost 0 bases, leaving 8 bases of the junction unmatched. This CDR3 reads CASSLARLAGDDANTGELFF. The CDR3 DNA reads TGTGCCAGCAGCTTAGCGCGACTAGCGGGGGACGACGCGAACACCGGGGAGCTGTTTTTT.

This sequence joins TRBV3-1 and TRBJ1-2; D not certain. V was shortened by 3 bases and J by 7 bases, with 6 bases between the two germline ends. Germline-derived CDR1 and CDR2 are LGHDT and YNNKEL (reference sequence). CDR3 length equals 11 residues. Written as DNA, the CDR3 is TGTGCCAGCAGCCATTTATCTGGCTACACCTTC. Protein sequence: CASSHLSGYTF.

This clonotype was observed a handful of times. This chain uses TRBV7-2 with TRBJ2-3, with unresolved D. With 5 bases removed from V and 0 bases from J, the gap between germline ends came to 12 bases. The CDR3 has 15 amino acids. Germline CDR1 and CDR2: SGHTA and FQGNSA. CDR3 sequence (DNA): TGTGCCAGCAGCCCGACGGGCCAAAGCACAGATACGCAGTATTTT. This encodes CASSPTGQSTDTQYF.

The chain uses TRBV6-1 and TRBJ1-4, with D hard to call. This CDR3 is 13 amino acids long. The germline gives CDR1 MNHNS, CDR2 SASEGT. Trimming left V 7 bases short and J 7 bases short, with 13 bases between. The CDR3 reads CASTPGVGEKLFF. The CDR3 DNA reads TGTGCCAGCACCCCCGGAGTTGGTGAAAAACTGTTTTTT.

This clonotype has at least ten counts. The V gene is TRBV7-9, the J gene TRBJ2-5; the match to TRBD1 covers 9 bases. The trim removed 5 bases at V and 5 bases at J, leaving 6 bases unmatched. Germline lookup yields CDR1 SEHNR and CDR2 FQNEAQ (reference sequence). The CDR3 is made up of 14 amino acids. In nucleotides, the CDR3 is TGTGCCAGCAGCCCATGGGACAGGGCCGAGACCCAGTACTTC. Amino acids: CASSPWDRAETQYF. Drawing the rest from reference TRBV7-9 and TRBJ2-5, the complete variable domain is DTGVSQNPRHKITKRGQNVTFRCDPISEHNRLYWYRQTLGQGPEFLTYFQNEAQLEKSRLLSDRFSAERPKGSFSTLEIQRTEQGDSAMYLCASSPWDRAETQYFGPGTRLLVL.

The V and J genes are TRBV29-1 and TRBJ2-2; D gene uncertain. V lost 3 bases, J lost 0 bases, and 8 bases lay in between. Germline CDR1 reads SQVTM; CDR2 reads ANQGSEA. This CDR3 comprises 14 residues. Written as DNA, the CDR3 is TGCAGCGTTGATTGGCACCCGAACACCGGGGAGCTGTTTTTT. This encodes CSVDWHPNTGELFF.

The chain employs TRBV12-5 and TRBJ1-1; 10 positions match TRBD1. There are 14 residues in the CDR3. Germline CDR1 reads LGHNT; CDR2 reads FRNRAP. Unmatched junction bases numbered 12, after V lost 6 bases and J lost 11 bases. CDR3 DNA sequence: TGTGCTAGTGGCCGAGAGACAGGGGGCACAGGGGCTTTCTTT. Translating it yields CASGRETGGTGAFF. Together with reference TRBV12-5 and TRBJ1-1, the CDR3 gives the full variable domain: DARVTQTPRHKVTEMGQEVTMRCQPILGHNTVFWYRQTMMQGLELLAYFRNRAPLDDSGMPKDRFSAEMPDATLATLKIQPSEPRDSAVYFCASGRETGGTGAFFGQGTRLTVV.

This clonotype was seen many times. V gene TRBV5-6 combines with J gene TRBJ2-3, with D tentatively TRBD2 (5 bases). V lost 0 bases, J lost 4 bases, and 12 bases lay in between. Germline-derived CDR1 and CDR2 are SGHDT and YYEEEE. CDR3 length: 15 amino acids. CDR3 DNA sequence: TGTGCCAGCAGCTTGGAGCCTAGCTTCCCAGATACGCAGTATTTT. Its translation: CASSLEPSFPDTQYF.

This sequence joins TRBV6-4 and TRBJ2-3, with D unresolved. CDR3 length: 15 amino acids. Germline values: CDR1 MRHNA, CDR2 SNTAGT. V was cut by 2 bases and J by 4 bases, with 13 bases left in between. In DNA form, the CDR3 reads TGTGCCAGCAGTGACGGTATCCGGGCCCCAGATACGCAGTATTTT. It encodes CASSDGIRAPDTQYF.

This clonotype occurred many times. The rearrangement uses TRBV14 and TRBJ1-2; TRBD1 aligns across 7 bases. The CDR3 length is 15 residues. Germline lookup yields CDR1 SGHDN and CDR2 FVKESK. J was trimmed by 8 bases and V by 0 bases; bases with no gene match: 9. The CDR3 spells CASSQDSTGRGGYTF. DNA of the CDR3: TGTGCCAGCAGCCAAGATTCGACAGGGCGAGGCGGCTACACCTTC.

This clonotype was detected only a few times. The V and J genes are TRBV24-1 and TRBJ2-1; possible D gene TRBD2, 5 bases. Trimming removed 4 bases at V and 3 bases at J, with 18 bases between. Germline CDR1 reads KGHDR; CDR2 reads SFDVKD. This CDR3 region has 17 residues. The CDR3 protein is CATSDSPPGLSYNEQFF. As DNA, the CDR3 is TGTGCCACCAGTGACTCGCCGCCCGGACTGAGCTACAATGAGCAGTTCTTC.

The rearrangement joins TRBV6-6 to TRBJ2-2, with 11 bases matching TRBD1. Germline V gives CDR1 MNHNY, CDR2 SVGAGI (reference sequence). V gave up 2 bases and J gave up 6 bases; unmatched junction bases: 5. The CDR3 totals 16 residues. Here the CDR3 DNA reads TGTGCCAGCAGTTACCCGGGACAGGGGGTTCCCGGGGAGCTGTTTTTT. Its translation is CASSYPGQGVPGELFF.

The chain is built from TRBV12-3 or TRBV12-4 and TRBJ2-3, with 12 bases fitting TRBD1. CDR3 length: 16 residues. Unmatched junction bases numbered 1, after V lost 3 bases and J lost 0 bases. CDR3 loop: CASSLGQGASTDTQYF. CDR3 in DNA: TGTGCCAGCAGTTTGGGACAGGGGGCGAGCACAGATACGCAGTATTTT.

Within the sample, this clonotype is medium-sized. The genes are TRBV30 and TRBJ2-6; TRBD1 agrees at 9 bases. The CDR3 runs to 17 residues. The ends lost 8 bases at V and 1 base at J; junction bases unmatched: 12. Germline values: CDR1 GTSNPN, CDR2 SVGIG (reference sequence). The CDR3, as DNA: TGTGCCCAAGACACCGGGACAGGGCTTTCTGGGGCCAACGTCCTGACTTTC. Protein: CAQDTGTGLSGANVLTF. The complete variable domain, with remaining parts taken from reference TRBV30 and TRBJ2-6, reads SQTIHQWPATLVQPVGSPLSLECTVEGTSNPNLYWYRQAAGRGLQLLFYSVGIGQISSEVPQNLSASRPQDRQFILSSKKLLLSDSGFYLCAQDTGTGLSGANVLTFGAGSRLTVL.

This clonotype was counted only a few times. The chain couples TRBV19 to TRBJ1-2; possible D gene TRBD1, 6 bases. The CDR3 length is 15 residues. Per the germline V gene, CDR1 is LNHDA and CDR2 is SQIVND (reference sequence). Trimming stripped 3 bases from V and 10 bases from J, with 21 bases between. Here the CDR3 reads CASSIVHRGGNDYTF. The CDR3 nucleotides are TGTGCCAGTAGTATCGTCCATCGGGGGGGCAATGACTACACCTTC.

This clonotype was detected ten times or more. This chain links TRBV5-1 with TRBJ2-5, with D possibly being TRBD1 (5 bases). Trimming stripped 2 bases from V and 3 bases from J, with 8 bases between. This CDR3 contains 13 residues. Per the germline V gene, CDR1 is SGHRS and CDR2 is YFSETQ. CDR3 in amino acids: CASSFRQKETQYF. CDR3 DNA: TGCGCCAGCAGCTTTCGACAGAAAGAGACCCAGTACTTC. The full variable domain, its missing parts supplied by reference TRBV5-1 and TRBJ2-5, is KAGVTQTPRYLIKTRGQQVTLSCSPISGHRSVSWYQQTPGQGLQFLFEYFSETQRNKGNFPGRFSGRQFSNSRSEMNVSTLELGDSALYLCASSFRQKETQYFGPGTRLLVL.

The V and J genes are TRBV12-3 or TRBV12-4 and TRBJ1-1, with TRBD1 matching over 8 bases. This CDR3 contains 15 residues. Trimming took 4 bases from V and 10 from J; bases not matched to a gene: 14. CDR3 protein: CASSSTGQGTLAAFF. The CDR3 nucleotides read TGTGCCAGCAGTTCCACCGGACAGGGAACGCTGGCAGCTTTCTTT.

V usage is TRBV7-8 and J usage is TRBJ2-2; possibly TRBD1 for D (6 bases). The CDR3 spans 16 residues. Germline V gene sequence: CDR1 SGHVS, CDR2 FQNEAQ. With 2 bases removed from V and 6 bases from J, the gap between germline ends came to 16 bases. The CDR3: CASSLSGGYSAGELFF. DNA of the CDR3: TGTGCCAGCAGCTTATCTGGGGGCTATTCGGCCGGGGAGCTGTTTTTT.

This clonotype was counted at least ten times. The CDR3 here is CALGGQGASYGYTF. Here the CDR3 DNA reads TGTGCCTTGGGAGGACAGGGCGCTTCCTATGGCTACACCTTC. V usage is TRBV30 and J usage is TRBJ1-2; the match to TRBD1 covers 8 bases. Trimming removed 7 bases from V and 4 bases from J; junction bases left unmatched: 11. The CDR3 length is 14 residues. The germline V gene encodes CDR1 GTSNPN and CDR2 SVGIG (reference sequence).

This clonotype was detected a few times. This chain joins TRBV25-1 and TRBJ1-2; TRBD1 aligns across 7 bases. Germline CDR1 and CDR2: MGHDK and SYGVNS. The CDR3 spans 15 residues. The V segment lost 0 bases and the J segment 4 bases; nucleotides outside the gene matches: 5. The CDR3 nucleotides are TGTGCCAGCAGTGAATATATTGGGGACAGCTATGGCTACACCTTC. Amino acid sequence: CASSEYIGDSYGYTF.

This clonotype has ten or more counts. The chain is built from TRBV12-3 or TRBV12-4 and TRBJ1-2; D gene uncertain. This CDR3 spans 13 amino acids. Trimming left V 1 base short and J 4 bases short, with 7 bases between. This chain's CDR3 is CASSLGLRYGYTF. The CDR3 DNA sequence: TGTGCCAGCAGTTTAGGACTGCGCTATGGCTACACCTTC.

This clonotype was recorded many times. This chain's CDR3 is CASSFRGGRTSGYNEQFF. Written as DNA, the CDR3 is TGTGCCAGCAGCTTCCGAGGTGGCCGGACTAGCGGATACAATGAGCAGTTCTTC. V and J are TRBV11-2 and TRBJ2-1; 10 bases align to TRBD2. Trimming removed 3 bases from V and 4 bases from J; junction bases left unmatched: 12. The germline gives CDR1 SGHAT, CDR2 FQNNGV. This CDR3 has 18 residues.

The chain links TRBV9 to TRBJ2-5; D is undetermined. Trimming stripped 0 bases from V and 5 bases from J, with 11 bases between. CDR1 and CDR2 (germline): SGDLS, YYNGEE. CDR3 length: 14 amino acids. The CDR3 region is CASSVGHSRETQYF. The CDR3 DNA reads as TGTGCCAGCAGCGTAGGCCACTCTCGGGAGACCCAGTACTTC.